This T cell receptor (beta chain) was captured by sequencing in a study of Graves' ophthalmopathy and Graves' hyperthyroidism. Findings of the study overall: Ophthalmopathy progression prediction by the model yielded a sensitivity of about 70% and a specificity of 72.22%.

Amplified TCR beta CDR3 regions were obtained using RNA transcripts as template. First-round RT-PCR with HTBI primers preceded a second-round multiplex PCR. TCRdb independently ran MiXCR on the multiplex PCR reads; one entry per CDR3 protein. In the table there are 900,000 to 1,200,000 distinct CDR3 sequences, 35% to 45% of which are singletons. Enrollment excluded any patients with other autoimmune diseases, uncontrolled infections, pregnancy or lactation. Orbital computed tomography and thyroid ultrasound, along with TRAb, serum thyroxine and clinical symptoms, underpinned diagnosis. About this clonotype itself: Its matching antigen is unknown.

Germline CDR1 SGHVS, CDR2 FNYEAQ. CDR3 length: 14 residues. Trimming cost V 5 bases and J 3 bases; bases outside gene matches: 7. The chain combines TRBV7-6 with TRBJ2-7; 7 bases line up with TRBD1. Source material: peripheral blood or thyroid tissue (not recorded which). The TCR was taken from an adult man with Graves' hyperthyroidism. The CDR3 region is CASSPRDRHYEQYF. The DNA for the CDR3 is TGTGCCAGCAGCCCCCGGGACAGACACTACGAGCAGTACTTC.